A selection of T cell receptor beta chains follows, all from one sample in a study of blood T cell repertoires in COVID-19. Produced via immunoSEQ multiplex PCR; TCRdb's table is partial and in-frame only. The sample includes around 260,000 clones, about 86% of them seen just once. The sequenced material came from peripheral blood. These receptors were obtained from a person aged 65-85 years with COVID-19, enrolled during active disease. Both conserved end residues are part of each CDR3. The D gene is left open where the match is weak. Rows may omit the clone size; those that give it use once, few, many or a size class.

J gene: TRBJ1-5; D gene: TRBD1; V gene: TRBV6-2/TRBV6-3; CDR3 length: 17; clone size: -; CDR3 protein: CASSSTSGTGRNQPQHF; CDR3 DNA: TGTGCCAGCAGCTCTACGTCCGGGACAGGAAGAAATCAGCCCCAGCATTTT
J gene: TRBJ2-7; D gene: TRBD2; V gene: TRBV7-3; CDR3 length: 15; clone size: many; CDR3 protein: CASSLIAGVPYEQYF; CDR3 DNA: TGTGCCAGCAGCTTAATTGCGGGGGTTCCCTACGAGCAGTACTTC
J gene: TRBJ1-2; D gene: -; V gene: TRBV9; CDR3 length: 13; clone size: once; CDR3 protein: CASSLDKPYGYTF; CDR3 DNA: TGTGCCAGCAGCCTTGACAAACCCTATGGCTACACCTTC
J gene: TRBJ1-5; D gene: TRBD1; V gene: TRBV4-1; CDR3 length: 15; clone size: -; CDR3 protein: CASSQDRTGVQPQHF; CDR3 DNA: TGCGCCAGCAGCCAAGATCGCACAGGGGTTCAGCCCCAGCATTTT
J gene: TRBJ1-5; D gene: -; V gene: TRBV2; CDR3 length: 15; clone size: few; CDR3 protein: CASPPPGQVYQPQHF; CDR3 DNA: TGTGCCAGTCCTCCGCCTGGCCAGGTGTATCAGCCCCAGCATTTT
J gene: TRBJ2-1; D gene: TRBD1; V gene: TRBV10-3; CDR3 length: 14; clone size: -; CDR3 protein: CASTPGQGNNEQFF; CDR3 DNA: TGTGCCTCCACCCCGGGACAGGGTAACAATGAGCAGTTCTTC
J gene: TRBJ2-3; D gene: TRBD1; V gene: TRBV18; CDR3 length: 15; clone size: -; CDR3 protein: CASSSLQGAGDTQYF; CDR3 DNA: TGTGCCAGCTCATCCCTACAGGGGGCTGGAGATACGCAGTATTTT
J gene: TRBJ1-6; D gene: -; V gene: TRBV4-2; CDR3 length: 13; clone size: -; CDR3 protein: CASSQVSGEPLHF; CDR3 DNA: TGTGCCAGCAGCCAAGTCAGCGGGGAACCCCTCCACTTT
J gene: TRBJ1-1; D gene: TRBD1; V gene: TRBV29-1; CDR3 length: 14; clone size: once; CDR3 protein: CSVAQGQGGTEAFF; CDR3 DNA: TGCAGCGTTGCGCAGGGACAGGGGGGCACTGAAGCTTTCTTT
J gene: TRBJ2-2; D gene: -; V gene: TRBV7-8; CDR3 length: 13; clone size: -; CDR3 protein: CASSSREAGELFF; CDR3 DNA: TGTGCCAGCAGCTCTAGGGAGGCCGGGGAGCTGTTTTTT
J gene: TRBJ2-3; D gene: -; V gene: TRBV19; CDR3 length: 13; clone size: -; CDR3 protein: CASSSGETDTQYF; CDR3 DNA: TGTGCCAGCTCCTCGGGGGAGACAGATACGCAGTATTTT
J gene: TRBJ2-2; D gene: TRBD1; V gene: TRBV6-5; CDR3 length: 15; clone size: -; CDR3 protein: CASSTGTGVTGELFF; CDR3 DNA: TGTGCCAGCAGCACAGGGACAGGGGTAACCGGGGAGCTGTTTTTT
J gene: TRBJ2-5; D gene: TRBD2; V gene: TRBV3-1/TRBV3-2; CDR3 length: 15; clone size: once; CDR3 protein: CASSRNRGGRETQYF; CDR3 DNA: TGTGCCAGCAGCCGGAACCGCGGGGGGCGGGAGACCCAGTACTTC
J gene: TRBJ2-2; D gene: TRBD2; V gene: TRBV7-2; CDR3 length: 16; clone size: -; CDR3 protein: CASSLGAGGSTGELFF; CDR3 DNA: TGTGCCAGCAGCTTAGGAGCGGGGGGAAGCACCGGGGAGCTGTTTTTT
J gene: TRBJ1-2; D gene: -; V gene: TRBV12-3/TRBV12-4; CDR3 length: 12; clone size: -; CDR3 protein: CASSSGAYGYTF; CDR3 DNA: TGTGCCAGCAGTTCAGGGGCCTATGGCTACACCTTC
J gene: TRBJ1-2; D gene: -; V gene: TRBV12-3/TRBV12-4; CDR3 length: 13; clone size: -; CDR3 protein: CASSLTTEWGYTF; CDR3 DNA: TGTGCCAGCAGTTTAACTACGGAGTGGGGCTACACCTTC
J gene: TRBJ1-2; D gene: TRBD1; V gene: TRBV7-8; CDR3 length: 17; clone size: -; CDR3 protein: CASSLNPSGQGGDGYTF; CDR3 DNA: TGTGCCAGCAGCTTAAATCCTTCGGGACAGGGGGGGGATGGCTACACCTTC
J gene: TRBJ2-6; D gene: -; V gene: TRBV4-3; CDR3 length: 17; clone size: -; CDR3 protein: CASSQEGVGSGANVLTF; CDR3 DNA: TGCGCCAGCAGCCAAGAAGGGGTCGGCTCTGGGGCCAACGTCCTGACTTTC
J gene: TRBJ2-7; D gene: -; V gene: TRBV7-8; CDR3 length: 14; clone size: -; CDR3 protein: CASSLAGSSYEQYF; CDR3 DNA: TGTGCCAGCAGCTTAGCCGGTAGCTCCTACGAGCAGTACTTC
J gene: TRBJ1-5; D gene: TRBD1; V gene: TRBV7-2; CDR3 length: 15; clone size: once; CDR3 protein: CASSPGGRGNQPQHF; CDR3 DNA: TGTGCCAGCAGCCCAGGGGGCAGGGGCAATCAGCCCCAGCATTTT
J gene: TRBJ2-7; D gene: -; V gene: TRBV28; CDR3 length: 11; clone size: -; CDR3 protein: CASSFRYEQYF; CDR3 DNA: TGTGCCAGCAGTTTTCGCTACGAGCAGTACTTC
J gene: TRBJ1-1; D gene: -; V gene: TRBV6-6; CDR3 length: 16; clone size: -; CDR3 protein: CASSYSHGGAGTEAFF; CDR3 DNA: TGTGCCAGCAGTTACTCACATGGGGGCGCGGGCACTGAAGCTTTCTTT
J gene: TRBJ2-7; D gene: TRBD1; V gene: TRBV4-2; CDR3 length: 14; clone size: -; CDR3 protein: CASDSGTGGYEQYF; CDR3 DNA: TGTGCCAGCGACTCCGGGACAGGGGGCTACGAGCAGTACTTC
J gene: TRBJ1-3; D gene: -; V gene: TRBV7-8; CDR3 length: 14; clone size: -; CDR3 protein: CASSLGSVGNTIYF; CDR3 DNA: TGTGCCAGCAGCTTAGGGTCAGTTGGAAACACCATATATTTT
J gene: TRBJ2-2; D gene: TRBD2; V gene: TRBV6-5; CDR3 length: 15; clone size: -; CDR3 protein: CASSWLAGGLGELFF; CDR3 DNA: TGTGCCAGCAGTTGGCTAGCGGGGGGGCTCGGGGAGCTGTTTTTT
J gene: TRBJ1-4; D gene: -; V gene: TRBV7-5; CDR3 length: 16; clone size: -; CDR3 protein: CVRSLSYRGEFEKLFF; CDR3 DNA: TGTGTCAGAAGCTTAAGTTACAGGGGAGAGTTTGAAAAACTGTTTTTT
J gene: TRBJ2-7; D gene: -; V gene: TRBV6-6; CDR3 length: 11; clone size: -; CDR3 protein: CASSYLREQYF; CDR3 DNA: TGTGCCAGCAGTTACTTGAGGGAGCAGTACTTC
J gene: TRBJ2-3; D gene: TRBD2; V gene: TRBV14; CDR3 length: 18; clone size: -; CDR3 protein: CASSRRVGTRVGTDTQYF; CDR3 DNA: TGTGCCAGCAGCCGTCGGGTAGGGACTAGAGTAGGCACAGATACGCAGTATTTT
J gene: TRBJ2-3; D gene: -; V gene: TRBV7-2; CDR3 length: 15; clone size: -; CDR3 protein: CASSPQRTSTDTQYF; CDR3 DNA: TGTGCCAGCAGCCCCCAGCGGACTAGCACAGATACGCAGTATTTT
J gene: TRBJ1-6; D gene: -; V gene: TRBV3-1/TRBV3-2; CDR3 length: 16; clone size: few; CDR3 protein: CASSPNRGQHNSPLHF; CDR3 DNA: TGTGCCAGCAGCCCGAACCGAGGACAGCATAATTCACCCCTCCACTTT
J gene: TRBJ1-2; D gene: -; V gene: TRBV7-2; CDR3 length: 15; clone size: -; CDR3 protein: CASSLEVTGIDGYTF; CDR3 DNA: TGTGCCAGCAGCTTAGAGGTTACAGGAATCGATGGCTACACCTTC
J gene: TRBJ1-1; D gene: -; V gene: TRBV3-1/TRBV3-2; CDR3 length: 16; clone size: -; CDR3 protein: CASSQGKTAGNTEAFF; CDR3 DNA: TGTGCCAGCAGCCAAGGAAAGACAGCGGGGAACACTGAAGCTTTCTTT
J gene: TRBJ1-5; D gene: TRBD1; V gene: TRBV24-1; CDR3 length: 16; clone size: -; CDR3 protein: CATSEGQGLSNQPQHF; CDR3 DNA: TGTGCCACCAGTGAGGGACAGGGGTTAAGCAATCAGCCCCAGCATTTT
J gene: TRBJ2-7; D gene: TRBD1; V gene: TRBV9; CDR3 length: 16; clone size: -; CDR3 protein: CASSASPTGGAAVQYF; CDR3 DNA: TGTGCCAGCAGCGCGAGCCCGACAGGGGGCGCCGCCGTGCAGTACTTC
J gene: TRBJ2-5; D gene: TRBD1; V gene: TRBV5-8; CDR3 length: 14; clone size: -; CDR3 protein: CASSLRDRQETQYF; CDR3 DNA: TGTGCCAGCAGCTTACGGGACAGGCAAGAGACCCAGTACTTC
J gene: TRBJ1-4; D gene: TRBD1; V gene: TRBV19; CDR3 length: 18; clone size: few; CDR3 protein: CASSIDPRDRTPNEKLFF; CDR3 DNA: TGTGCCAGTAGTATAGATCCCCGGGACAGAACACCTAATGAAAAACTGTTTTTT
J gene: TRBJ1-4; D gene: TRBD1; V gene: TRBV19; CDR3 length: 16; clone size: -; CDR3 protein: CATHKISTGESEKLFF; CDR3 DNA: TGTGCCACACACAAAATATCGACAGGGGAAAGTGAAAAACTGTTTTTT
J gene: TRBJ1-3; D gene: TRBD1; V gene: TRBV7-2; CDR3 length: 17; clone size: once; CDR3 protein: CASSSAATGQGGNTIYF; CDR3 DNA: TGTGCCAGCAGCTCCGCCGCGACAGGGCAGGGTGGAAACACCATATATTTT
J gene: TRBJ2-5; D gene: TRBD2; V gene: TRBV5-5; CDR3 length: 16; clone size: -; CDR3 protein: CASRPTGTSGKETQYF; CDR3 DNA: TGTGCCAGCAGACCAACCGGGACTAGCGGGAAAGAGACCCAGTACTTC
J gene: TRBJ1-6; D gene: -; V gene: TRBV7-6; CDR3 length: 15; clone size: once; CDR3 protein: CASSADTGLARALHF; CDR3 DNA: TGTGCCAGCAGCGCCGATACAGGGCTCGCCCGGGCCCTCCACTTT
J gene: TRBJ1-5; D gene: -; V gene: TRBV20-1; CDR3 length: 14; clone size: -; CDR3 protein: CSASSGGNNQPQHF; CDR3 DNA: TGCAGTGCTAGTTCCGGCGGCAACAATCAGCCCCAGCATTTT
J gene: TRBJ1-1; D gene: -; V gene: TRBV19; CDR3 length: 14; clone size: -; CDR3 protein: CASSQREGSPEAFF; CDR3 DNA: TGTGCCAGTAGCCAGCGGGAGGGGAGCCCTGAAGCTTTCTTT
J gene: TRBJ2-7; D gene: TRBD2; V gene: TRBV5-8; CDR3 length: 15; clone size: -; CDR3 protein: CASSRPGLGGYEQYF; CDR3 DNA: TGTGCCAGCAGCCGTCCTGGACTAGGAGGCTACGAGCAGTACTTC
J gene: TRBJ2-3; D gene: TRBD2; V gene: TRBV6-1; CDR3 length: 13; clone size: -; CDR3 protein: CASSEAAGGTQYF; CDR3 DNA: TGTGCCAGCAGTGAAGCAGCGGGGGGTACGCAGTATTTT
J gene: TRBJ2-1; D gene: TRBD2; V gene: TRBV7-2; CDR3 length: 15; clone size: -; CDR3 protein: CASSLEVAGGSEQFF; CDR3 DNA: TGTGCCAGCAGCTTAGAGGTAGCGGGAGGGTCTGAGCAGTTCTTC
J gene: TRBJ2-5; D gene: TRBD1; V gene: TRBV7-9; CDR3 length: 14; clone size: -; CDR3 protein: CAGDRQGMRETQYF; CDR3 DNA: TGTGCCGGGGACCGACAGGGGATGAGGGAGACCCAGTACTTC
J gene: TRBJ2-5; D gene: -; V gene: TRBV7-3; CDR3 length: 15; clone size: -; CDR3 protein: CASSLTSGFQETQYF; CDR3 DNA: TGTGCCAGCAGCTTAACGAGCGGGTTCCAAGAGACCCAGTACTTC
J gene: TRBJ1-1; D gene: -; V gene: TRBV7-9; CDR3 length: 14; clone size: -; CDR3 protein: CASSFGLRDTEAFF; CDR3 DNA: TGTGCCAGCAGCTTTGGTCTTCGAGACACTGAAGCTTTCTTT
J gene: TRBJ2-5; D gene: -; V gene: TRBV29-1; CDR3 length: 13; clone size: -; CDR3 protein: CSVEDPTQETQYF; CDR3 DNA: TGCAGCGTTGAAGATCCCACACAAGAGACCCAGTACTTC
J gene: TRBJ2-4; D gene: -; V gene: TRBV6-1; CDR3 length: 18; clone size: -; CDR3 protein: CASSELGAGELAKNIQYF; CDR3 DNA: TGTGCCAGCAGTGAGCTGGGGGCAGGAGAACTAGCCAAAAACATTCAGTACTTC
J gene: TRBJ2-7; D gene: -; V gene: TRBV7-8; CDR3 length: 14; clone size: -; CDR3 protein: CASSPGDSFYEQYF; CDR3 DNA: TGTGCCAGCAGCCCGGGGGACTCTTTCTACGAGCAGTACTTC